These 20 T cell receptor beta chains were all obtained from the same sample, sequenced in a study of beta chain features in type 1 diabetes. Their antigens remain unidentified. Regarding the study as a whole: TCRB CDR3 length was moderately but significantly reduced in all four CD4+ subsets of Type 1 diabetes patients.

The entirety of the isolated RNA underwent reverse transcription, so expressed TCRB transcripts were sequenced. The protocol was immunoSEQ multiplex PCR, while the TCRdb copy is restricted to in-frame clones and leaves out a portion. This table holds approximately 240,000 clones, approximately 16% found once. Sequenced: naive CD4+ T cells from blood. Source of these receptors: a man younger than 45 with type 1 diabetes.

This clone showed up just a few times. The J gene is TRBJ2-7, the V gene TRBV21-1. TRBV21-1 is recorded as a pseudogene. The CDR3 length is 13 residues. The CDR3 DNA reads as TGTGCCAGCAGCTCAAAACGTGGAAGCGAGCAGTACTTC. Protein: CASSSKRGSEQYF.

V gene TRBV29-1 combines with J gene TRBJ2-3; perhaps TRBD1 as D (5 bases). This CDR3 has 12 amino acids. Germline CDR1 and CDR2: SQVTM and ANQGSEA. V was trimmed by 6 bases and J by 2 bases, leaving 9 bases between them. In nucleotides, the CDR3 is TGCAGCGTCTCGACAGACACAGATACGCAGTATTTT. Translating it yields CSVSTDTDTQYF.

This clone was observed a handful of times. The chain uses TRBV4-3 and TRBJ1-4, with D perhaps matching TRBD1 (5 bases). The V gene's germline CDR1 is LGHNA and CDR2 YSLEER. The CDR3 extends over 18 amino acids. The V gene lost 0 bases and the J gene lost 8 bases, with 22 bases spanning the gap. CDR3 region: CASSQDHFSAGRVEKLFF. CDR3 bases: TGCGCCAGCAGCCAAGATCACTTCTCGGCAGGGCGGGTAGAAAAACTGTTTTTT.

The rearrangement links TRBV29-1 to TRBJ1-4, with 11 bases fitting TRBD1. The CDR3 runs 14 residues. After removal of 7 bases from V and 8 bases from J, the junction contained 9 bases not matched to a gene. Germline lookup yields CDR1 SQVTM and CDR2 ANQGSEA. CDR3 bases: TGCAGCGCGGGTAGCCGGGACAGGGGGGAAAAACTGTTTTTT. Its protein is CSAGSRDRGEKLFF.

This clone was observed a handful of times. V and J are TRBV2 and TRBJ2-1; perhaps D is TRBD1 or TRBD2 (5 bases each). V lost 11 bases and J 8 bases, leaving 13 bases between the germline ends. Germline CDR1 is SNHLY and CDR2 is FYNNEI. CDR3 length: 11 amino acids. The CDR3 sequence is CAGGGNDEQFF. The DNA for the CDR3 is TGTGCCGGTGGGGGAAACGATGAGCAGTTCTTC.

The rearrangement joins TRBV15 to TRBJ2-2; no clear D gene. The CDR3 has 12 residues. CDR1 and CDR2 from the germline V gene are LNHNV and YYDKDF (reference sequence). V dropped 4 bases and J dropped 2 bases, with 2 bases sitting between them. The CDR3 DNA sequence: TGTGCCACCAGCATTAACACCGGGGAGCTGTTTTTT. It is translated as CATSINTGELFF.

The chain carries TRBV29-1 and TRBJ2-5, with TRBD1 matching over 7 bases. The CDR3 runs 12 residues. The V segment lost 7 bases and the J segment 3 bases; nucleotides outside the gene matches: 5. Germline V lookup: CDR1 SQVTM, CDR2 ANQGSEA. The CDR3 DNA reads TGCAGCGATGACAGGGCCGAAGAGACCCAGTACTTC. Protein: CSDDRAEETQYF.

The chain couples TRBV30 to TRBJ1-2, with a weak D call TRBD1 (5 bases). CDR3 length equals 16 residues. Per the germline V gene, CDR1 is GTSNPN and CDR2 is SVGIG (reference sequence). The V gene lost 2 bases and the J gene lost 4 bases, with 20 bases spanning the gap. The CDR3 DNA reads as TGTGCCTGGAGTACTATATTTCAGGGATCGGTCTATGGCTACACCTTC. Translating it yields CAWSTIFQGSVYGYTF.

This clone has only a few counts. V usage is TRBV5-4 and J usage is TRBJ2-1; D is undetermined. The CDR3 is made up of 13 amino acids. The germline V gene has CDR1 SGHNT and CDR2 YYREEE (reference sequence). Trimming pared 0 bases from V and 4 bases from J, leaving 5 bases between. CDR3 sequence (DNA): TGTGCCAGCAGCTTGGACCAATACAATGAGCAGTTCTTC. The encoded protein is CASSLDQYNEQFF.

V and J are TRBV29-1 and TRBJ1-1; no definite D call. Trimming pared 7 bases from V and 4 bases from J, leaving 19 bases between. Germline values: CDR1 SQVTM, CDR2 ANQGSEA. CDR3 length: 14 amino acids. CDR3 protein: CSARYGLRGTEAFF. The CDR3 bases are TGCAGCGCCCGATATGGGTTGCGCGGCACTGAAGCTTTCTTT.

This clone came up a few times. J is TRBJ2-5 and V is TRBV25-1; possibly TRBD2 for D (6 bases). Trimming stripped 1 base from V and 0 bases from J, with 9 bases between. CDR3 length: 15 residues. Germline CDR1 reads MGHDK; CDR2 reads SYGVNS. The CDR3 reads CASSELAEYQETQYF. DNA for the CDR3: TGTGCCAGCAGTGAATTAGCGGAGTACCAAGAGACCCAGTACTTC. Supplemented by reference TRBV25-1 and TRBJ2-5, the full variable domain reads EADIYQTPRYLVIGTGKKITLECSQTMGHDKMYWYQQDPGMELHLIHYSYGVNSTEKGDLSSESTVSRIRTEHFPLTLESARPSHTSQYLCASSELAEYQETQYFGPGTRLLVL.

This clone was counted only a few times. Written as DNA, the CDR3 is TGTGCCAGCAGCTTTTCAGGGTCCACCTACAATGAGCAGTTCTTC. Amino acids: CASSFSGSTYNEQFF. This chain uses TRBV7-6 with TRBJ2-1; D might be TRBD1 (5 bases). Germline lookup yields CDR1 SGHVS and CDR2 FNYEAQ. The CDR3 covers 15 residues. V was clipped by 3 bases and J by 2 bases, with 11 bases between them. The whole variable domain, filled in from reference TRBV7-6 and TRBJ2-1, reads GAGVSQSPRYKVTKRGQDVALRCDPISGHVSLYWYRQALGQGPEFLTYFNYEAQQDKSGLPNDRFSAERPEGSISTLTIQRTEQRDSAMYRCASSFSGSTYNEQFFGPGTRLTVL.

This clone was observed a few times. The CDR3 DNA is TGTGCCAGGTCAGGGTGGACTAGTAGGTCTTATGAGCAGTTCTTC. Its translation: CARSGWTSRSYEQFF. This chain links TRBV9 with TRBJ2-1; 7 nucleotides align to TRBD2. Losses at the gene ends were 8 bases for V and 8 bases for J; bases not matched to a gene: 16. CDR1 is SGDLS and CDR2 is YYNGEE in the germline V gene. CDR3 length: 15 residues.

This clone was detected only a few times. The chain carries TRBV5-1 and TRBJ2-1; 12 nucleotides line up with TRBD1. Germline CDR1 reads SGHRS; CDR2 reads YFSETQ. The CDR3 consists of 13 residues. Trimming at V came to 2 bases and at J to 15 bases, leaving 6 bases not matched to a gene. The CDR3 nucleotides are TGCGCCAGCAGCTTCACGGGACAGGGGGCCGTGTTCTTC. Amino acid sequence: CASSFTGQGAVFF.

The chain employs TRBV18 and TRBJ2-1, with D perhaps matching TRBD2 (6 bases). Germline loops: CDR1 KGHSH, CDR2 LQKENI. Trimming pared 3 bases from V and 4 bases from J, leaving 10 bases between. The CDR3 length is 14 residues. CDR3 loop: CASSPPGLYNEQFF. The CDR3 coding sequence is TGTGCCAGCTCACCCCCGGGACTGTACAATGAGCAGTTCTTC.

V usage is TRBV27 and J usage is TRBJ2-5; maybe TRBD1 (7 bases). With 5 bases removed from V and 5 bases from J, the gap between germline ends came to 24 bases. CDR1 is MNHEY and CDR2 is SMNVEV in the germline V gene (reference sequence). The CDR3 spans 17 residues. Here the CDR3 reads CASSPRGVDRIVETQYF. The DNA for the CDR3 is TGTGCCAGCAGTCCCAGGGGGGTGGACAGGATCGTGGAGACCCAGTACTTC.

This clone occurred a few times. The chain recombines TRBV9 with TRBJ2-7, with D possibly matching TRBD2 (6 bases). The V gene lost 2 bases and the J gene lost 2 bases, with 17 bases spanning the gap. Germline CDR1 SGDLS, CDR2 YYNGEE. The CDR3 has 16 amino acids. The CDR3 loop is CASSVRGDSNTYEQYF. CDR3 bases: TGTGCCAGCAGCGTCCGCGGGGACTCAAACACCTACGAGCAGTACTTC.

The sample holds a few counts of this clone. The chain couples TRBV7-2 to TRBJ2-7; maybe TRBD1 (6 bases). Germline CDR1 SGHTA, CDR2 FQGNSA. The CDR3 sequence is 15 residues long. Between the trimmed V and J ends, which lost 5 bases and 3 bases, there was a span of 17 bases. CDR3 sequence reads: CASSRQSTGLYEQYF. DNA of the CDR3: TGTGCCAGCAGCCGCCAATCGACAGGCCTCTACGAGCAGTACTTC.

This chain joins TRBV29-1 and TRBJ1-2; D is possibly TRBD1 (5 bases). Germline V lookup: CDR1 SQVTM, CDR2 ANQGSEA. V shed 0 bases and J shed 2 bases, with 10 bases lying between them. CDR3 length: 14 residues. The CDR3 region is CSVEEVGLNYGYTF. In nucleotides, the CDR3 is TGCAGCGTTGAAGAGGTGGGACTGAACTATGGCTACACCTTC.

Details on this clone: This same CDR3 is encoded by further DNA sequences in the sample. V and J are TRBV28 and TRBJ2-7; 11 bases are shared with TRBD1. After removal of 6 bases from V and 5 bases from J, the junction contained 3 bases not matched to a gene. CDR1 is MDHEN and CDR2 is SYDVKM in the germline V gene. The CDR3 loop spans 13 amino acids. The CDR3 DNA reads TGTGCCAGCAGCTCGGGACAGGGGGACGAGCAGTACTTC. This gives the protein CASSSGQGDEQYF. Variable domain in full (rest from reference TRBV28 and TRBJ2-7): DVKVTQSSRYLVKRTGEKVFLECVQDMDHENMFWYRQDPGLGLRLIYFSYDVKMKEKGDIPEGYSVSREKKERFSLILESASTNQTSMYLCASSSGQGDEQYFGPGTRLTVT.